This T cell receptor beta chain was identified in a study of cytomegalovirus exposure and HLA in healthy donors. About this clone itself: Its matching antigen is unknown.

Researchers ran the PCR with 60 Vbeta and 13 Jbeta primers. TCRdb's table, derived via immunoSEQ multiplex PCR, lists solely in-frame clones and lacks some. The repertoire holds about 93,000 clones, with roughly four fifths as singletons. General study results and limits: Several of the most significant clusters were apparently associated with common viral pathogens in a later analysis. Earlier analysis yielded a pattern in which most TCR beta V segments were productive about 90% or about 30% of the time. Later work showed greater clonal expansion in HLA-associated TCR beta chains than in equally common others.

The CDR3 totals 15 residues. V lost 2 bases to trimming and J lost 4 bases, with 12 bases between them. The germline gives CDR1 ENHRY, CDR2 SYGVKD. Sequenced material: PBMCs. The rearrangement joins TRBV10-3 to TRBJ1-3; D may be TRBD1 (5 bases). This receptor was identified in a man aged 25-40 years in good health and CMV-seronegative. The CDR3 bases are TGTGCCATCAGTGAGGGGGCGGAAATCGGAAACACCATATATTTT. It yields the protein CAISEGAEIGNTIYF.